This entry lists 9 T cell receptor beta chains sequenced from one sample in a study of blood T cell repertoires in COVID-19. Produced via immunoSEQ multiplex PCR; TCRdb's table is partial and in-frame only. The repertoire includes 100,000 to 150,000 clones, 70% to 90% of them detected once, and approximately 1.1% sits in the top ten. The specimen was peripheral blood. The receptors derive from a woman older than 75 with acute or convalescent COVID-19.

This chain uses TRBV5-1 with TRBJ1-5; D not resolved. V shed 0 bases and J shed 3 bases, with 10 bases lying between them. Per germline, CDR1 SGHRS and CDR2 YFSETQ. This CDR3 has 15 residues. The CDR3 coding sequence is TGCGCCAGCAGCTTGGAAAACTTCCCCAATCAGCCCCAGCATTTT. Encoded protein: CASSLENFPNQPQHF.

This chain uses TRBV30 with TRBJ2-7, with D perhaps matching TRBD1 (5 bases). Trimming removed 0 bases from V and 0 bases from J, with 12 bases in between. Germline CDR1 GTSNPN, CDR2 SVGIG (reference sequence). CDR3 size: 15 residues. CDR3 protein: CAWSVRQNLSYEQYF. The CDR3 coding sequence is TGTGCCTGGAGTGTGCGACAGAACCTCTCCTACGAGCAGTACTTC.

The CDR3 here is CASSPGIDATNEKLFF. CDR3 sequence (DNA): TGTGCCAGCAGTCCCGGGATTGATGCAACTAATGAAAAACTGTTTTTT. The rearrangement joins TRBV5-6 to TRBJ1-4; D gene unclear. Germline CDR1 SGHDT, CDR2 YYEEEE. This CDR3 is 16 amino acids long. V dropped 5 bases and J dropped 0 bases, with 14 bases sitting between them.

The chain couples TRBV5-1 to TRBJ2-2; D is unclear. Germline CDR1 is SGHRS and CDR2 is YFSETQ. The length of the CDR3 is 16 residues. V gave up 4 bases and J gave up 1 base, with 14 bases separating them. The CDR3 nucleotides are TGCGCCAGCAGCGTCGGCGCGGCCATGAACACCGGGGAGCTGTTTTTT. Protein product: CASSVGAAMNTGELFF.

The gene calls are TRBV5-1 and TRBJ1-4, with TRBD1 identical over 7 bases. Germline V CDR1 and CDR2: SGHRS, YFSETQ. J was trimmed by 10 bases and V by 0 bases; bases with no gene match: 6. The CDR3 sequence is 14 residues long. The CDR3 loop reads CASSLAQGGGKLFF. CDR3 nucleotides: TGCGCCAGCAGCTTGGCCCAGGGGGGAGGAAAACTGTTTTTT.

For the CDR3, the DNA is TGTGCCAGTAGTGCAGGGGGACGGCAGAACACTGAAGCTTTCTTT. Translation: CASSAGGRQNTEAFF. The V and J genes are TRBV19 and TRBJ1-1; the match to TRBD1 covers 7 bases. The germline V gene has CDR1 LNHDA and CDR2 SQIVND (reference sequence). V lost 5 bases to trimming and J lost 1 base; unmatched junction nucleotides: 7. The CDR3 sequence is 15 residues long. The full variable domain, completed using reference TRBV19 and TRBJ1-1, is DGGITQSPKYLFRKEGQNVTLSCEQNLNHDAMYWYRQDPGQGLRLIYYSQIVNDFQKGDIAEGYSVSREKKESFPLTVTSAQKNPTAFYLCASSAGGRQNTEAFFGQGTRLTVV.

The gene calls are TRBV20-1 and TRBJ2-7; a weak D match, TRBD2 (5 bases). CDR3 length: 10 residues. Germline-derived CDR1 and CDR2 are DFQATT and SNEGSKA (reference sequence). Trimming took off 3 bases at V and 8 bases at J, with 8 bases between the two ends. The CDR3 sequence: CSARRGQQYF. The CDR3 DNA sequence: TGCAGTGCTAGGAGAGGGCAGCAGTACTTC.

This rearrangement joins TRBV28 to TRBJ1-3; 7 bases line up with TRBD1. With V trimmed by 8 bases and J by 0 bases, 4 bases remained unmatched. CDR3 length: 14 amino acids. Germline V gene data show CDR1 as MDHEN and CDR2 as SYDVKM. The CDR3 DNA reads TGTGCCAGCGAGGACAGGTCCTCTGGAAACACCATATATTTT. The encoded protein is CASEDRSSGNTIYF.

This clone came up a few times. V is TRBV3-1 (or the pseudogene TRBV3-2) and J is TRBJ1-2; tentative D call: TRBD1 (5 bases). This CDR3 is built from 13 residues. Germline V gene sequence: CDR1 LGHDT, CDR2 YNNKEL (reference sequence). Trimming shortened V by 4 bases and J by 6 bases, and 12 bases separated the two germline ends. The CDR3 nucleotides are TGTGCCAGCAGCCCACGAACCAGGGATGGCTACACCTTC. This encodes CASSPRTRDGYTF.